Listed here is a single T cell receptor (beta chain). This CDR3 spans 15 amino acids. Looked up from germline, CDR1 is MNHEY and CDR2 is SMNVEV (reference sequence). Unmatched junction bases numbered 10, after V lost 6 bases and J lost 6 bases. The data are from a study of blood T cell repertoires in COVID-19. Data came from immunoSEQ multiplex PCR; TCRdb stores just in-frame clones and leaves some out. The sample yields 200,000 to 300,000 clones, about 70% seen once. The origin of this receptor is a woman of 80 years or more with acute or convalescent COVID-19. The genes are TRBV27 and TRBJ2-4; 8 bases fit TRBD1. Input material: peripheral blood. CDR3 residues: CASSRGQGMGNIQYF. The CDR3 DNA is TGTGCCAGCAGCCGCGGACAGGGTATGGGAAACATTCAGTACTTC.